The 27 T cell receptor beta chains given below trace back to one sample, sequenced in a study of T cells in localized non-small cell lung cancer. Repertoires were generated with immunoSEQ multiplex PCR, while TCRdb's copy carries only in-frame clones and drops some. The sample has about 2,500 clones, 20% to 25% seen once. This sample comprised lung tumor tissue, obtained before any cancer treatment. The receptors were sampled from a male donor aged 60 or older with stage III squamous cell lung carcinoma.

This clone is labeled as medium-sized (0.01 to 0.1%). V is TRBV6-8 and J is TRBJ1-2; 8 bases line up with TRBD1. Trimming took 2 bases from V and 2 from J; bases not matched to a gene: 4. The germline V gene encodes CDR1 MNHGY and CDR2 SAAAGT. CDR3 length: 15 residues. The CDR3 spells CASSYDRGGNYGYTF. CDR3 coding DNA: TGTGCCAGCAGTTACGACAGGGGTGGCAACTATGGCTACACCTTC.

This clone was found a few times. V usage is TRBV11-3 and J usage is TRBJ2-5; 8 nucleotides agree with TRBD1. Germline CDR1 reads SGHNT; CDR2 reads YENEEA. J was trimmed by 3 bases and V by 5 bases; bases with no gene match: 5. CDR3 length: 14 residues. This CDR3 reads CASSRETGEETQYF. The CDR3 nucleotides are TGTGCCAGCAGCAGAGAGACAGGGGAAGAGACCCAGTACTTC.

This chain connects TRBV30 to TRBJ2-4, with 10 bases identical to TRBD2. Germline CDR1 is GTSNPN and CDR2 is SVGIG (reference sequence). The CDR3 spans 17 residues. J was trimmed by 0 bases and V by 0 bases; bases with no gene match: 5. The CDR3 nucleotides are TGTGCCTGGAGTGTAACTAGCGGGGACCTAGCCAAAAACATTCAGTACTTC. Translated, it gives CAWSVTSGDLAKNIQYF.

V gene TRBV11-3 combines with J gene TRBJ2-1; D may be TRBD1 (6 bases). V was clipped by 1 base and J by 1 base, with 8 bases between them. The CDR3 has 15 amino acids. Germline V lookup: CDR1 SGHNT, CDR2 YENEEA. CDR3 protein: CASSLGGQSYNEQFF. CDR3 DNA: TGTGCCAGCAGCTTAGGAGGACAGTCCTACAATGAGCAGTTCTTC.

This sequence joins TRBV5-1 and TRBJ1-1; the match to TRBD1 covers 9 bases. CDR1 is SGHRS and CDR2 is YFSETQ in the germline V gene. Trimming removed 4 bases from V and 4 bases from J; junction bases left unmatched: 5. This CDR3 contains 14 residues. In nucleotides, the CDR3 is TGCGCCAGCAGCCGGGACAGGGAGGCCACTGAAGCTTTCTTT. Amino acid sequence: CASSRDREATEAFF. Full variable domain (remainder filled in from reference TRBV5-1 and TRBJ1-1): KAGVTQTPRYLIKTRGQQVTLSCSPISGHRSVSWYQQTPGQGLQFLFEYFSETQRNKGNFPGRFSGRQFSNSRSEMNVSTLELGDSALYLCASSRDREATEAFFGQGTRLTVV.

This clone turned up a few times. This chain joins TRBV5-1 and TRBJ2-5; 9 bases agree with TRBD2. Germline CDR1 is SGHRS and CDR2 is YFSETQ. The CDR3 has 14 amino acids. J was trimmed by 5 bases and V by 4 bases; bases with no gene match: 6. The CDR3 here is CASSPGLAFETQYF. As DNA, the CDR3 is TGCGCCAGCAGCCCGGGACTAGCTTTCGAGACCCAGTACTTC.

The V gene is TRBV7-6, the J gene TRBJ2-3; either TRBD1 or TRBD2 may supply D (6 bases each). CDR1 and CDR2 (germline): SGHVS, FNYEAQ. V lost 6 bases and J lost 3, with 13 bases in between. The CDR3 contains 14 residues. As DNA, the CDR3 is TGTGCCAGCAGGGCTAGGGGGGCTACAGATACGCAGTATTTT. Encoded protein: CASRARGATDTQYF.

This clone has more than one count but fewer than ten. The chain joins TRBV18 to TRBJ1-2; a possible D gene is TRBD1 (6 bases). This CDR3 comprises 15 residues. With 6 bases removed from V and 7 bases from J, the gap between germline ends came to 21 bases. Germline lookup yields CDR1 KGHSH and CDR2 LQKENI. The CDR3 reads CASSLTDSRIGGYTF. The DNA of the CDR3 is TGTGCCAGCTCCCTTACGGACAGCCGTATCGGTGGCTACACCTTC.

This clone has only a few counts. V and J are TRBV29-1 and TRBJ2-3, with 7 bases matching TRBD1. This CDR3 region has 14 residues. The germline gives CDR1 SQVTM, CDR2 ANQGSEA. J gave up 3 bases and V 5 bases, and 8 bases lay outside the gene matches. The CDR3 spells CSVKAGGATDTQYF. Written as DNA, the CDR3 is TGCAGCGTTAAAGCAGGGGGAGCGACAGATACGCAGTATTTT.

This sequence joins TRBV9 and TRBJ2-7, with D possibly matching TRBD1 (5 bases). There are 15 residues in the CDR3. The germline CDR1 and CDR2 sequences are SGDLS and YYNGEE. The ends were cut back, 5 bases at V and 4 bases at J, with 19 bases in the middle. The chain's CDR3 is CASSEQGQGPYEQYF. In DNA, the CDR3 is TGTGCCAGCAGTGAGCAAGGTCAGGGTCCGTACGAGCAGTACTTC. Filled out from reference TRBV9 and TRBJ2-7, the complete variable domain reads DSGVTQTPKHLITATGQRVTLRCSPRSGDLSVYWYQQSLDQGLQFLIQYYNGEERAKGNILERFSAQQFPDLHSELNLSSLELGDSALYFCASSEQGQGPYEQYFGPGTRLTVT.

The chain employs TRBV18 and TRBJ1-2; D unclear. Germline-derived CDR1 and CDR2 are KGHSH and LQKENI. Trimming removed 2 bases at V and 4 bases at J, with 23 bases between. CDR3 length: 18 residues. This CDR3 is CASSPTQSPDGRPYGYTF. CDR3 coding DNA: TGTGCCAGCTCACCAACTCAGTCTCCGGACGGCCGGCCCTATGGCTACACCTTC.

The chain recombines TRBV18 with TRBJ2-7; possibly TRBD2 for D (6 bases). Germline CDR1 and CDR2: KGHSH and LQKENI. CDR3 length equals 13 residues. The V gene lost 6 bases and the J gene lost 3 bases, with 12 bases spanning the gap. The CDR3 DNA sequence: TGTGCCAGCTCCGCGGGGTCCGTCTACGAGCAGTACGTC. The encoded protein is CASSAGSVYEQYV.

This clone has just a few counts. The gene calls are TRBV11-3 and TRBJ2-5; no clear D. V was shortened by 5 bases and J by 2 bases, with 12 bases between the two germline ends. The CDR3 spans 14 residues. Germline assignment: CDR1 SGHNT and CDR2 YENEEA. The CDR3 DNA is TGTGCCAGCAGCCGCGGAGCCTCGCAAGAGACCCAGTACTTC. It translates to CASSRGASQETQYF.

The chain links TRBV6-8 to TRBJ1-1; 8 bases match TRBD1. The trim removed 5 bases at V and 1 base at J, leaving 6 bases unmatched. CDR1 MNHGY and CDR2 SAAAGT come from the germline V gene. The CDR3 spans 15 residues. The CDR3 DNA reads TGTGCCAGCAGTATCCAGGGGGCGGGGAACACTGAAGCTTTCTTT. Translating it yields CASSIQGAGNTEAFF.

V usage is TRBV6-8 and J usage is TRBJ1-1; no firm D call. Trimming removed 0 bases at V and 1 base at J, with 3 bases between. In germline, CDR1 is MNHGY, CDR2 SAAAGT. This CDR3 contains 13 residues. For the CDR3, the DNA is TGTGCCAGCAGTTACTCTGAGAACACTGAAGCTTTCTTT. Residues: CASSYSENTEAFF.

This clone was seen a few times. This rearrangement joins TRBV18 to TRBJ1-2, with 7 bases identical to TRBD1. Germline CDR1 reads KGHSH; CDR2 reads LQKENI. This CDR3 contains 13 residues. J was trimmed by 4 bases and V by 4 bases; bases with no gene match: 3. In nucleotides, the CDR3 is TGTGCCAGCTCACACCGGGACAGCTATGGCTACACCTTC. Translation: CASSHRDSYGYTF.

This clone was seen only a few times. The chain employs TRBV19 and TRBJ1-1; D not resolved. Trimming left V 5 bases short and J 4 bases short, with 17 bases between. The CDR3 covers 15 residues. Germline CDR1 is LNHDA and CDR2 is SQIVND (reference sequence). CDR3 in amino acids: CASSPPVGIGTEAFF. CDR3 coding DNA: TGTGCCAGTAGTCCCCCGGTTGGAATTGGCACTGAAGCTTTCTTT.

The chain uses TRBV18 and TRBJ1-2, with 7 bases identical to TRBD1. Germline V CDR1 and CDR2: KGHSH, LQKENI. The CDR3 contains 14 residues. V lost 4 bases to trimming and J lost 4 bases; unmatched junction nucleotides: 6. CDR3 amino acids: CASSHGQASYGYTF. In DNA form, the CDR3 reads TGTGCCAGCTCACACGGACAGGCCAGCTATGGCTACACCTTC.

This clone was seen only a few times. This chain joins TRBV11-3 and TRBJ2-3, with TRBD2 matching 11 bases. The CDR3 consists of 17 residues. J was trimmed by 0 bases and V by 4 bases; bases with no gene match: 6. Germline values: CDR1 SGHNT, CDR2 YENEEA. The CDR3 nucleotides read TGTGCCAGCAGCTCCTCCAGACTAGCGGGGAGCACAGATACGCAGTATTTT. Residues: CASSSSRLAGSTDTQYF.

This clone has just a few counts. This rearrangement joins TRBV30 to TRBJ1-4; TRBD1 might be the D (6 bases). Trimming took 4 bases from V and 4 from J, leaving 7 bases between them. The germline CDR1 and CDR2 sequences are GTSNPN and SVGIG (reference sequence). The CDR3 consists of 12 residues. The CDR3 coding sequence is TGTGCCTGGAACAGGGATAATGAAAAACTGTTTTTT. This codes for CAWNRDNEKLFF.

This sequence joins TRBV6-8 and TRBJ2-3; 7 bases are shared with TRBD2. Germline V gene lookup returns CDR1 MNHGY and CDR2 SAAAGT. The ends lost 5 bases at V and 0 bases at J; junction bases unmatched: 5. The CDR3 is made up of 15 amino acids. The CDR3 DNA reads as TGTGCCAGCAGTCAGCAGCGGGGAAGCACAGATACGCAGTATTTT. This codes for CASSQQRGSTDTQYF.

This clone qualifies as medium-sized. The chain links TRBV11-3 to TRBJ2-7; D is perhaps TRBD1 or TRBD2 (5 bases each). The CDR3 spans 15 residues. Trimming pared 4 bases from V and 4 bases from J, leaving 17 bases between. The germline gives CDR1 SGHNT, CDR2 YENEEA. The CDR3 spells CASSSRGLYLYEQYV. Written as DNA, the CDR3 is TGTGCCAGCAGCTCGAGGGGCCTTTATCTATACGAGCAGTACGTC.

This clone was seen a handful of times. V and J are TRBV11-3 and TRBJ1-6; D may be TRBD1 (5 bases). Germline CDR1 and CDR2: SGHNT and YENEEA. This CDR3 spans 14 amino acids. V lost 3 bases and J 10 bases, leaving 13 bases between the germline ends. The CDR3 is CASSLAGPGSPLHF. In DNA form, the CDR3 reads TGTGCCAGCAGCTTGGCGGGGCCAGGGTCACCCCTCCACTTT. Supplemented by reference TRBV11-3 and TRBJ1-6, the full variable domain reads EAGVVQSPRYKIIEKKQPVAFWCNPISGHNTLYWYLQNLGQGPELLIRYENEEAVDDSQLPKDRFSAERLKGVDSTLKIQPAELGDSAVYLCASSLAGPGSPLHFGNGTRLTVT.

CDR3 DNA sequence: TGTGCCAGCAGCTTAGGGACCGAGTCTGCTTATGGAGCTTTCTTT. It yields the protein CASSLGTESAYGAFF. The gene calls are TRBV11-3 and TRBJ1-1; D ambiguous. The CDR3 spans 15 residues. Germline V CDR1 and CDR2: SGHNT, YENEEA. Trimming took off 1 base at V and 10 bases at J, with 19 bases between the two ends.

By share, this clone counts as medium-sized. V and J are TRBV11-3 and TRBJ1-4; D is possibly TRBD1 (5 bases). Trimming cost V 4 bases and J 7 bases, with 16 bases left between them. This CDR3 region has 15 residues. Looked up from germline, CDR1 is SGHNT and CDR2 is YENEEA. The CDR3 DNA follows: TGTGCCAGCAGCTCGCCAACGTGGGGCGGTGAAAAACTGTTTTTT. Amino acids: CASSSPTWGGEKLFF.

The chain combines TRBV19 with TRBJ2-7; perhaps TRBD1 as D (6 bases). The germline gives CDR1 LNHDA, CDR2 SQIVND (reference sequence). V dropped 2 bases and J dropped 3 bases, with 14 bases sitting between them. This CDR3 comprises 15 residues. The CDR3 region is CASSISTGSNYEQYV. Here the CDR3 DNA reads TGTGCCAGTAGTATATCAACAGGGTCTAACTACGAGCAGTACGTC.

This clone was counted a few times. This sequence joins TRBV4-1 and TRBJ1-1; D unresolved. V was clipped by 1 base and J by 5 bases, with 11 bases between them. Germline V gene data show CDR1 as MGHRA and CDR2 as YSYEKL. The CDR3 is made up of 14 amino acids. The CDR3 is CASSQVRAGTEAFF. The CDR3 coding sequence is TGCGCCAGCAGCCAAGTCCGGGCAGGAACTGAAGCTTTCTTT.